The 28 T cell receptor beta chains in this list originate from one sample, sequenced in a study of shared T cell receptors in the human thymus. Produced via immunoSEQ multiplex PCR; TCRdb's table is partial and in-frame only. The sample has roughly 500,000 clones; about four fifths are singletons. In addition, the sample was reused for a study of human thymus T cells.

The specimen sequenced was thymocytes. The receptors here all came from a boy under two years old with a congenital heart defect.

The CDR3 region is CASHRDNYEQYF. As DNA, the CDR3 is TGTGCCAGCCACCGGGACAACTACGAGCAGTACTTC. The V and J genes are TRBV6-1 and TRBJ2-7, with TRBD1 as a possible D gene (6 bases). V lost 8 bases and J lost 3, with 11 bases in between. The CDR3 extends over 12 amino acids. Germline V lookup: CDR1 MNHNS, CDR2 SASEGT.

The CDR3 sequence: CASSLSRASGYTF. Written as DNA, the CDR3 is TGTGCCAGCAGCTTGTCCAGGGCCTCTGGCTACACCTTC. The rearrangement uses TRBV5-4 and TRBJ1-2; weak D call: TRBD1 (5 bases). This CDR3 has 13 residues. Germline CDR1 and CDR2: SGHNT and YYREEE (reference sequence). V lost 1 base to trimming and J lost 7 bases, with 11 bases between them.

In its sample, this clone was seen a few times. The rearrangement links TRBV6-5 to TRBJ2-1; possibly TRBD2 for D (5 bases). V lost 6 bases to trimming and J lost 4 bases, with 16 bases between them. The germline CDR1 and CDR2 sequences are MNHEY and SVGAGI. This CDR3 has 15 residues. The CDR3 loop is CASSNREQSYNEQFF. The CDR3 DNA is TGTGCCAGCAGCAACCGGGAACAATCTTACAATGAGCAGTTCTTC.

Here the CDR3 DNA reads TGTGCCAGCCTGGGGAGGGGGGGGGTGAACACTGAAGCTTTCTTT. Its translation is CASLGRGGVNTEAFF. The chain uses TRBV28 and TRBJ1-1; tentative D call: TRBD1 (6 bases). V lost 8 bases to trimming and J lost 0 bases, with 16 bases between them. This CDR3 has 15 amino acids. Germline V gives CDR1 MDHEN, CDR2 SYDVKM.

CDR3 DNA sequence: TGCGCCAGCAGCTTACCCCGTAGGACTAGCGGGAGCCCTAGCACAGATACGCAGTATTTT. Amino acids: CASSLPRRTSGSPSTDTQYF. This chain joins TRBV5-1 and TRBJ2-3; 13 bases are a match to TRBD2. V was clipped by 2 bases and J by 0 bases; unmatched bases: 12. The CDR3 runs 20 residues. The germline V gene encodes CDR1 SGHRS and CDR2 YFSETQ.

This clone was seen more than once but under ten times. The genes are TRBV19 and TRBJ2-7; 7 bases fit TRBD2. CDR1 is LNHDA and CDR2 is SQIVND in the germline V gene (reference sequence). This CDR3 contains 14 residues. Trimming at V came to 10 bases and at J to 2 bases, leaving 11 bases not matched to a gene. The CDR3 loop reads CAKQSGENAYEQYF. The DNA of the CDR3 is TGTGCCAAACAAAGCGGGGAAAACGCCTACGAGCAGTACTTC. Full variable domain (outside the CDR3, taken from reference TRBV19 and TRBJ2-7): DGGITQSPKYLFRKEGQNVTLSCEQNLNHDAMYWYRQDPGQGLRLIYYSQIVNDFQKGDIAEGYSVSREKKESFPLTVTSAQKNPTAFYLCAKQSGENAYEQYFGPGTRLTVT.

The CDR3 loop reads CASSEGLQGAPPYEQYF. The CDR3 DNA reads as TGTGCCAGCAGTGAAGGTCTCCAGGGGGCCCCCCCCTACGAGCAGTACTTC. The gene calls are TRBV6-1 and TRBJ2-7; 8 bases are a match to TRBD1. The CDR3 runs 17 residues. Trimming cost V 1 base and J 2 bases; bases outside gene matches: 10. The germline V gene encodes CDR1 MNHNS and CDR2 SASEGT.

This rearrangement joins TRBV27 to TRBJ2-7; D might be TRBD2 (6 bases). Germline V CDR1 and CDR2: MNHEY, SMNVEV (reference sequence). This CDR3 has 16 residues. V was trimmed by 0 bases and J by 2 bases, leaving 14 bases between them. CDR3 loop: CASSLSGEVKAYEQYF. The CDR3 DNA sequence: TGTGCCAGCAGTTTATCTGGGGAGGTGAAGGCCTACGAGCAGTACTTC.

The V call is TRBV21-1, the J call TRBJ2-7; whether TRBD2, the table's D call, matches the DNA was not checked. TRBV21-1 is tagged as a pseudogene. CDR3 size: 16 residues. Here the CDR3 reads CASSKRLTSGYYEQYF. CDR3 coding DNA: TGTGCCAGCAGCAAACGGTTAACTAGCGGGTACTACGAGCAGTACTTC.

A word on this clone: Other DNA sequences from this sample encode an identical CDR3 as well. The genes are TRBV2 and TRBJ2-7, with 8 nucleotides matching TRBD1. J lost 7 bases, V lost 6 bases, and 2 bases had no gene match. Per germline, CDR1 SNHLY and CDR2 FYNNEI. The CDR3 runs 11 residues. CDR3 DNA: TGTGCCAGCAGAACAGGGGGGGAGCAGTACTTC. Translation gives CASRTGGEQYF.

This chain connects TRBV15 to TRBJ2-7; 8 nucleotides agree with TRBD1. Germline values: CDR1 LNHNV, CDR2 YYDKDF (reference sequence). The CDR3 has 17 amino acids. V was clipped by 0 bases and J by 1 base; unmatched bases: 8. The CDR3 DNA reads as TGTGCCACCAGCAGAGATAGAAAGCGGACAGGGTCCTACGAGCAGTACTTC. This encodes CATSRDRKRTGSYEQYF.

The chain carries TRBV18 and TRBJ1-1; D ambiguous. The CDR3 is 17 residues long. In germline, CDR1 is KGHSH, CDR2 LQKENI. The V and J ends lost 1 base and 0 bases respectively, with 15 bases between them. CDR3 protein: CASSPRRPGRVNTEAFF. The CDR3 nucleotides are TGTGCCAGCTCACCACGCCGACCGGGTCGGGTGAACACTGAAGCTTTCTTT.

The chain couples TRBV19 to TRBJ1-2, with 7 nucleotides matching TRBD1. J lost 4 bases, V lost 3 bases, and 29 bases had no gene match. Looked up from germline, CDR1 is LNHDA and CDR2 is SQIVND (reference sequence). The CDR3 is 22 residues long. CDR3 nucleotide sequence: TGTGCCAGTAGTATGATCCCCACATTTCCGTCAGGGACAGAGAAACTCTTCTATGGCTACACCTTC. It codes for CASSMIPTFPSGTEKLFYGYTF.

V is TRBV18 and J is TRBJ2-1, with 14 bases that match TRBD2. CDR1 and CDR2 from the germline V gene are KGHSH and LQKENI. The CDR3 loop spans 22 amino acids. Trimming at V came to 3 bases and at J to 9 bases, leaving 25 bases not matched to a gene. CDR3 in DNA: TGTGCCAGCTCACCCGTTAAGCCAGGGGGCGCGCGACTAGCGGGAGGGCCACGTGAGCAGTTCTTC. Translation gives CASSPVKPGGARLAGGPREQFF.

This clone has only one observation. V and J are TRBV14 and TRBJ2-1; 14 bases agree with TRBD2. CDR1 SGHDN and CDR2 FVKESK come from the germline V gene. Trimming at V came to 4 bases and at J to 2 bases, leaving 10 bases not matched to a gene. This CDR3 spans 19 amino acids. The CDR3 nucleotides read TGTGCCAGCAGCCCAAGACAGGGACTAGCGGGAGCCCCCTACAATGAGCAGTTCTTC. Translated: CASSPRQGLAGAPYNEQFF. The full variable domain, its missing parts supplied by reference TRBV14 and TRBJ2-1, is EAGVTQFPSHSVIEKGQTVTLRCDPISGHDNLYWYRRVMGKEIKFLLHFVKESKQDESGMPNNRFLAERTGGTYSTLKVQPAELEDSGVYFCASSPRQGLAGAPYNEQFFGPGTRLTVL.

V is TRBV27 and J is TRBJ2-1, with D hard to call. The germline V gene has CDR1 MNHEY and CDR2 SMNVEV (reference sequence). CDR3 length equals 14 residues. Trimming removed 2 bases from V and 12 bases from J, with 17 bases in between. CDR3 sequence: CASSLPKNNVVQFF. CDR3 in DNA: TGTGCCAGCAGTTTACCCAAGAACAATGTGGTGCAGTTCTTC.

As concerns this clone: This sample includes further DNA sequences coding for the same CDR3. The chain uses TRBV28 and TRBJ1-4; 8 bases match TRBD1. This CDR3 spans 14 amino acids. Germline loops: CDR1 MDHEN, CDR2 SYDVKM. Losses at the gene ends were 6 bases for V and 6 bases for J; bases not matched to a gene: 6. The CDR3 spells CASSPQGADEKLFF. As DNA, the CDR3 is TGTGCCAGCAGCCCCCAGGGGGCGGATGAAAAACTGTTTTTT.

A single count supports this clone. The genes are TRBV7-9 and TRBJ2-3, with 8 bases lining up with TRBD2. Germline V gene lookup returns CDR1 SEHNR and CDR2 FQNEAQ (reference sequence). This CDR3 comprises 17 residues. V gave up 5 bases and J gave up 0 bases; unmatched junction bases: 10. This CDR3 is CASSHLAGQPSTDTQYF. The CDR3 DNA reads as TGTGCCAGCAGCCACTTAGCGGGGCAGCCAAGCACAGATACGCAGTATTTT.

This clone has only one observation. V usage is TRBV4-3 and J usage is TRBJ2-3; D gene ambiguous. Germline V gene lookup returns CDR1 LGHNA and CDR2 YSLEER. Trimming left V 0 bases short and J 2 bases short, with 12 bases between. This CDR3 has 16 amino acids. In DNA form, the CDR3 reads TGCGCCAGCAGCCAAGATCGCCTCGGTCCCACAGATACGCAGTATTTT. This translates into CASSQDRLGPTDTQYF.

This clone has a single count. The rearrangement links TRBV30 to TRBJ1-1; weak D call: TRBD1 (5 bases). This CDR3 is 14 amino acids long. Trimming removed 1 base from V and 6 bases from J, with 15 bases in between. Germline-derived CDR1 and CDR2 are GTSNPN and SVGIG (reference sequence). The CDR3 DNA reads TGTGCCTGGAGTGCCCCCAGGGTTACGGCTGAAGCTTTCTTT. Translating gives CAWSAPRVTAEAFF.

The genes are TRBV28 and TRBJ1-1, with TRBD1 as a possible D gene (5 bases). V lost 1 base to trimming and J lost 8 bases, with 8 bases between them. This CDR3 spans 12 amino acids. Germline V lookup: CDR1 MDHEN, CDR2 SYDVKM. CDR3 in DNA: TGTGCCAGCAGTTTATTCAAGGGGGAAGCTTTCTTT. Amino acid sequence: CASSLFKGEAFF.

The chain combines TRBV4-3 with TRBJ2-4; tentatively, D is TRBD2 (5 bases). With 3 bases removed from V and 9 bases from J, the gap between germline ends came to 15 bases. The CDR3 runs to 14 residues. Germline V CDR1 and CDR2: LGHNA, YSLEER. CDR3: CASSQKRAGGIQYF. CDR3 DNA: TGCGCCAGCAGCCAGAAACGGGCGGGCGGCATTCAGTACTTC.

The chain employs TRBV4-3 and TRBJ2-2, with TRBD1 matching over 8 bases. Trimming at V came to 1 base and at J to 4 bases, leaving 2 bases not matched to a gene. CDR1 and CDR2 from the germline V gene are LGHNA and YSLEER. This CDR3 is built from 15 residues. The CDR3 DNA reads as TGCGCCAGCAGCCAAGGGCAGGGGGCCACCGGGGAGCTGTTTTTT. Translation: CASSQGQGATGELFF.

J is TRBJ1-2 and V is TRBV28; D remains ambiguous. Germline assignment: CDR1 MDHEN and CDR2 SYDVKM. Trimming removed 7 bases at V and 4 bases at J, with 13 bases between. The CDR3 totals 13 residues. The CDR3 is CASIFRHPYGYTF. The CDR3 coding sequence is TGTGCCAGCATCTTCCGACACCCCTATGGCTACACCTTC.

V and J are TRBV23-1 and TRBJ2-1, with 8 bases that match TRBD2. TRBV23-1 is an ORF for which the function is uncertain. This CDR3 region has 15 residues. J was trimmed by 2 bases and V by 0 bases; bases with no gene match: 0. In DNA form, the CDR3 reads TGCGCCAGCAGTCAATCGCGGGGGGCCTACAATGAGCAGTTCTTC. It is translated as CASSQSRGAYNEQFF.

This clone was observed a handful of times. The rearrangement joins TRBV6-1 to TRBJ1-4; no reliable D call. CDR1 MNHNS and CDR2 SASEGT come from the germline V gene. Trimming stripped 5 bases from V and 8 bases from J, with 12 bases between. The CDR3 loop spans 13 amino acids. The CDR3 DNA reads as TGTGCCAGCAGTAAACTTCCTAGGGAAAAACTGTTTTTT. Its protein is CASSKLPREKLFF.

The chain joins TRBV5-1 to TRBJ2-2; D is undetermined. V lost 0 bases to trimming and J lost 2 bases, with 14 bases between them. The germline V gene encodes CDR1 SGHRS and CDR2 YFSETQ. The CDR3 spans 17 residues. The CDR3 loop reads CASSLDEAARNTGELFF. CDR3 bases: TGCGCCAGCAGCTTGGATGAGGCAGCTAGAAACACCGGGGAGCTGTTTTTT.

The CDR3 loop reads CASELIRDRICTF. The CDR3 bases are TGTGCCAGCGAACTCATCCGGGACAGGATTTGCACCTTC. V is TRBV7-2 and J is TRBJ1-2; TRBD1 matches 8 bases. The CDR3 is made up of 13 amino acids. Germline CDR1 and CDR2: SGHTA and FQGNSA. With V trimmed by 8 bases and J by 13 bases, 15 bases remained unmatched.